Here is one T cell receptor (beta chain) with its context. Its antigen is as yet unknown. A read error is possible here, since a much larger clone lies one base away. The sample is drawn from a study of T cells in Graves' hyperthyroidism and ophthalmopathy. General observations from the study: In the analysis, a 13 V-J model separated ophthalmopathy from stable hyperthyroidism.

Newly diagnosed hyperthyroidism, duration under 2 months, in patients aged 18 to 65. Authors of the study amplified TCR beta CDR3 regions from RNA transcripts. A set of HTBI primers served as the primers for a first-round RT-PCR of the TCR CDR3. TCRdb re-derived calls from the multiplex PCR reads in MiXCR, one entry per CDR3 protein. The sample yields 250,000 to 300,000 distinct CDR3 sequences, approximately 12% seen once. This CDR3 is built from 15 residues. Germline trimming cut 6 bases from V and 6 bases from J; bases unmatched to any gene: 11. Germline lookup yields CDR1 LNHDA and CDR2 SQIVND (reference sequence).

This chain uses TRBV19 with TRBJ2-1, with TRBD1 matching over 7 bases. The clonotype originates from a woman aged 25 to 39 with Graves' hyperthyroidism that later progressed to Graves' ophthalmopathy. The specimen was blood. The CDR3 is CASSEGGRIINEQFF. As DNA, the CDR3 is TGTGCCAGTAGCGAAGGGGGCCGGATTATCAATGAGCAGTTCTTC.